Each of the 5 T cell receptor beta chains below was sequenced from the same sample in a study of blood T cell repertoires in COVID-19. Sequencing was performed with immunoSEQ multiplex PCR; in TCRdb, only in-frame clones are kept and a portion is missing. The table has about 280,000 clones, approximately 85% seen once; the top ten hold 1%. The sample comprised PBMCs or T cells enriched from blood (not recorded which). The receptors were gathered from a woman between 25 and 40 years old who had recovered from COVID-19.

The V call is TRBV6-2 or TRBV6-3, the J call TRBJ1-5; 8 nucleotides match TRBD1. Germline CDR1 is MNHEY and CDR2 is SVGEGT. V lost 2 bases, J lost 6 bases, and 24 bases stayed unmatched. CDR3 size: 21 residues. In nucleotides, the CDR3 is TGTGCCAGCAGTTACAGGACAGGGAGGGGCGGGAGCGGAATGGCGACTCAGCCCCAGCATTTT. This sequence encodes CASSYRTGRGGSGMATQPQHF.

CDR3 in amino acids: CASSLALVGQRDYGYTF. The DNA of the CDR3 is TGTGCCAGCAGCTTAGCCCTAGTAGGACAGAGAGACTATGGCTACACCTTC. V usage is TRBV11-2 and J usage is TRBJ1-2; tentatively, D is TRBD1 (6 bases). Looked up from germline, CDR1 is SGHAT and CDR2 is FQNNGV. The CDR3 is 17 residues long. V was cut by 1 base and J by 3 bases, with 18 bases left in between. The full variable domain, its missing parts supplied by reference TRBV11-2 and TRBJ1-2, is EAGVAQSPRYKIIEKRQSVAFWCNPISGHATLYWYQQILGQGPKLLIQFQNNGVVDDSQLPKDRFSAERLKGVDSTLKIQPAKLEDSAVYLCASSLALVGQRDYGYTFGSGTRLTVV.

This rearrangement joins TRBV6-5 to TRBJ2-5; TRBD1 matches 10 bases. The CDR3 length is 16 residues. The germline V gene encodes CDR1 MNHEY and CDR2 SVGAGI. J was trimmed by 5 bases and V by 0 bases; bases with no gene match: 6. The CDR3 loop reads CASSYSIGTGVETQYF. CDR3 coding DNA: TGTGCCAGCAGTTACTCGATTGGGACAGGGGTTGAGACCCAGTACTTC.

The chain combines TRBV18 with TRBJ1-6, with D perhaps matching TRBD1 (6 bases). The CDR3 is 13 amino acids. Looked up from germline, CDR1 is KGHSH and CDR2 is LQKENI. Trimming pared 5 bases from V and 7 bases from J, leaving 9 bases between. CDR3 DNA: TGTGCCAGCTCAACTACAGGGAATTCACCCCTCCACTTT. Its translation: CASSTTGNSPLHF.

In nucleotides, the CDR3 is TGTGCCAGCAGCTCTATCGGACAGCCTGGGAATTCACCCCTCCACTTT. Protein sequence: CASSSIGQPGNSPLHF. The chain couples TRBV7-6 to TRBJ1-6; possible D gene TRBD1, 6 bases. The V end lost 4 bases, the J end lost 7 bases, and 17 bases lay between the germline ends. Germline V gene sequence: CDR1 SGHVS, CDR2 FNYEAQ. The CDR3 consists of 16 residues.